What follows are 21 T cell receptor beta chains derived from one specimen sequenced in a study of blood T cell repertoires in COVID-19. The table came from immunoSEQ multiplex PCR; TCRdb's copy has only in-frame clones and leaves some out. The sample records 200,000 to 300,000 clones, 80% to 90% being singletons. Sequencing input: peripheral blood. The receptors originated from a man aged 35-49 years who had recovered from COVID-19.

V is TRBV2 and J is TRBJ1-2, with D possibly TRBD1 on 5 matching bases. Germline-derived CDR1 and CDR2 are SNHLY and FYNNEI. The V and J ends lost 8 bases and 6 bases respectively, with 10 bases between them. The CDR3 extends over 11 amino acids. The chain's CDR3 is CASGTYDGYTF. The CDR3, as DNA: TGTGCCAGCGGGACTTACGATGGCTACACCTTC.

This clone was seen once. The genes are TRBV19 and TRBJ1-6; 9 bases are shared with TRBD1. Losses at the gene ends were 7 bases for V and 12 bases for J; bases not matched to a gene: 10. Germline values: CDR1 LNHDA, CDR2 SQIVND (reference sequence). The CDR3 runs 14 residues. The CDR3 bases are TGTGCCAGTACCACGGGACAGGGTCCTTTACCCCTCCACTTT. Translation: CASTTGQGPLPLHF. The variable domain in full, with the rest retrieved from reference TRBV19 and TRBJ1-6, is DGGITQSPKYLFRKEGQNVTLSCEQNLNHDAMYWYRQDPGQGLRLIYYSQIVNDFQKGDIAEGYSVSREKKESFPLTVTSAQKNPTAFYLCASTTGQGPLPLHFGNGTRLTVT.

DNA for the CDR3: TGCAGTGCTAGTACTCCTAGCGGGGGCTACAATGAGCAGTTCTTC. Translated, it gives CSASTPSGGYNEQFF. The chain combines TRBV20-1 with TRBJ2-1, with 10 bases fitting TRBD2. The CDR3 sequence is 15 residues long. CDR1 and CDR2 (germline): DFQATT, SNEGSKA (reference sequence). V lost 3 bases, J lost 3 bases, and 5 bases stayed unmatched.

The chain's CDR3 is CASSLTGGGGTEAFF. CDR3 bases: TGTGCCAGCAGCTTAACAGGGGGCGGTGGCACTGAAGCTTTCTTT. This rearrangement joins TRBV5-4 to TRBJ1-1, with TRBD1 identical over 9 bases. The germline V gene encodes CDR1 SGHNT and CDR2 YYREEE (reference sequence). This CDR3 region has 15 residues. V dropped 2 bases and J dropped 4; count of bases not matched to a gene: 6.

This rearrangement joins TRBV19 to TRBJ2-7; TRBD1 matches 9 bases. V was clipped by 4 bases and J by 3 bases; unmatched bases: 7. This CDR3 comprises 15 residues. CDR1 is LNHDA, CDR2 SQIVND, per germline (reference sequence). For the CDR3, the DNA is TGTGCCAGTAGTACCCAGGGACAGGGCGGCTACGAGCAGTACTTC. Translation gives CASSTQGQGGYEQYF.

The chain uses TRBV7-8 and TRBJ2-3; D perhaps matches TRBD1 (5 bases). V shed 5 bases and J shed 0 bases, with 12 bases lying between them. CDR3 size: 15 residues. Germline V gene lookup returns CDR1 SGHVS and CDR2 FQNEAQ. This CDR3 reads CASSQGVTSTDTQYF. DNA of the CDR3: TGTGCCAGCAGCCAAGGGGTTACTAGCACAGATACGCAGTATTTT.

The CDR3, as DNA: TGTGCCAGCAGCGGGGGGACAGGCCCCGGCTACACCTTC. Protein: CASSGGTGPGYTF. This chain links TRBV9 with TRBJ1-2; 8 positions agree with TRBD1. J was trimmed by 8 bases and V by 3 bases; bases with no gene match: 6. Germline V gene data show CDR1 as SGDLS and CDR2 as YYNGEE. This CDR3 has 13 residues.

V and J are TRBV10-2 and TRBJ1-2, with D possibly TRBD1 on 6 matching bases. CDR1 and CDR2 from the germline V gene are WSHSY and SAAADI. The CDR3 is 13 residues long. Trimming removed 3 bases from V and 6 bases from J, with 11 bases in between. CDR3 protein: CASSDSRGNGYTF. For the CDR3, the DNA is TGCGCCAGCAGTGATAGCAGGGGAAATGGCTACACCTTC.

The gene calls are TRBV6-5 and TRBJ2-1, with 7 positions matching TRBD2. Trimming took 0 bases from V and 8 from J; bases not matched to a gene: 7. CDR1 and CDR2 (germline): MNHEY, SVGAGI. The CDR3 is 15 residues long. The CDR3, as DNA: TGTGCCAGCAGTTACTCCCGGGGAGGGGTACATGAGCAGTTCTTC. Protein sequence: CASSYSRGGVHEQFF.

The chain is built from TRBV5-1 and TRBJ2-1; 10 bases line up with TRBD1. CDR1 SGHRS and CDR2 YFSETQ come from the germline V gene. Trimming took 3 bases from V and 0 from J; bases not matched to a gene: 9. This CDR3 spans 18 amino acids. The CDR3 loop is CASSSNAGTGDSYNEQFF. Written as DNA, the CDR3 is TGCGCCAGCAGCTCGAACGCCGGGACAGGGGACTCCTACAATGAGCAGTTCTTC.

The chain is built from TRBV7-2 and TRBJ2-5; no firm D call. This CDR3 contains 12 residues. CDR1 SGHTA and CDR2 FQGNSA come from the germline V gene. V gave up 2 bases and J gave up 4 bases, with 5 bases separating them. The DNA for the CDR3 is TGTGCCAGCAGCTTATCCATAGAGACCCAGTACTTC. This gives the protein CASSLSIETQYF.

The V call is TRBV10-1, the J call TRBJ2-1; 10 bases match TRBD1. V lost 5 bases and J lost 5; bases outside the gene matches: 3. This CDR3 has 14 amino acids. CDR1 and CDR2 (germline): WNHNN, SYGVQD (reference sequence). The CDR3 DNA reads TGCGCCAGCAGTTGGGGGACAGGGGACAATGAGCAGTTCTTC. Protein sequence: CASSWGTGDNEQFF.

This clone was seen once. The chain combines TRBV7-2 with TRBJ1-2; D remains ambiguous. The ends were cut back, 1 base at V and 4 bases at J, with 7 bases in the middle. Germline V gene sequence: CDR1 SGHTA, CDR2 FQGNSA. The CDR3 totals 13 residues. The CDR3 region is CASSLGAGYGYTF. The CDR3 region has the DNA TGTGCCAGCAGCTTAGGGGCGGGCTATGGCTACACCTTC.

The V call is TRBV5-1, the J call TRBJ2-1; D perhaps matches TRBD1 (5 bases). CDR1 SGHRS and CDR2 YFSETQ come from the germline V gene. The CDR3 consists of 14 residues. V was pared by 4 bases and J by 8 bases, with 16 bases between. The CDR3 region has the DNA TGCGCCAGCAGCCCCCCTCAGATAGGGGATGAGCAGTTCTTC. Amino acids: CASSPPQIGDEQFF.

The chain carries TRBV9 and TRBJ1-2; perhaps TRBD1 as D (6 bases). V lost 4 bases and J lost 6, with 13 bases in between. The CDR3 totals 13 residues. Per germline, CDR1 SGDLS and CDR2 YYNGEE. The CDR3 region is CASSPRGADGYTF. The DNA of the CDR3 is TGTGCCAGCAGCCCCCGGGGGGCGGATGGCTACACCTTC.

This clone has only a few counts. The chain combines TRBV7-9 with TRBJ1-1, with TRBD1 matching over 7 bases. Losses at the gene ends were 2 bases for V and 5 bases for J; bases not matched to a gene: 2. Looked up from germline, CDR1 is SEHNR and CDR2 is FQNEAQ (reference sequence). This CDR3 is 13 amino acids long. CDR3 nucleotide sequence: TGTGCCAGCAGCTTAACAGGGGAAACTGAAGCTTTCTTT. Translation: CASSLTGETEAFF.

The gene calls are TRBV7-9 and TRBJ2-5; D is uncertain. The CDR3 runs 12 residues. Germline lookup yields CDR1 SEHNR and CDR2 FQNEAQ (reference sequence). V was trimmed by 3 bases and J by 5 bases, leaving 7 bases between them. The chain's CDR3 is CASSLGTETQYF. In DNA form, the CDR3 reads TGTGCCAGCAGCTTGGGCACCGAGACCCAGTACTTC. Using reference TRBV7-9 and TRBJ2-5 for the parts outside the CDR3, the full variable domain is DTGVSQNPRHKITKRGQNVTFRCDPISEHNRLYWYRQTLGQGPEFLTYFQNEAQLEKSRLLSDRFSAERPKGSFSTLEIQRTEQGDSAMYLCASSLGTETQYFGPGTRLLVL.

The chain recombines TRBV3-1 (or the pseudogene TRBV3-2) with TRBJ1-1; D is possibly TRBD1 (6 bases). This CDR3 comprises 13 residues. Germline lookup yields CDR1 LGHDT and CDR2 YNNKEL (reference sequence). V lost 4 bases, J lost 7 bases, and 13 bases lay in between. The DNA of the CDR3 is TGTGCCAGCAGCCTCACAGGGTTCCGTGAAGCTTTCTTT. It specifies CASSLTGFREAFF.

This chain uses TRBV30 with TRBJ2-5; D call uncertain. Germline loops: CDR1 GTSNPN, CDR2 SVGIG (reference sequence). The V gene lost 2 bases and the J gene lost 2 bases, with 6 bases spanning the gap. The CDR3 totals 12 residues. The CDR3 loop reads CAWSLNQETQYF. CDR3 in DNA: TGTGCCTGGAGTTTAAATCAAGAGACCCAGTACTTC.

This sequence joins TRBV7-9 and TRBJ2-3; TRBD2 aligns across 13 bases. The CDR3 has 16 amino acids. The junction had 4 bases not matched to a gene; V was cut back by 2 bases and J by 5 bases. CDR1 and CDR2 from the germline V gene are SEHNR and FQNEAQ (reference sequence). The CDR3: CASSLRLAGGKDTQYF. In nucleotides, the CDR3 is TGTGCCAGCAGCTTAAGACTAGCGGGGGGAAAAGATACGCAGTATTTT.

This chain uses TRBV6-5 with TRBJ1-1; perhaps TRBD1 as D (5 bases). Trimming took 2 bases from V and 0 from J, leaving 13 bases between them. The germline V gene encodes CDR1 MNHEY and CDR2 SVGAGI. The CDR3 runs to 16 residues. This CDR3 is CASSYTGKTVNTEAFF. The CDR3 DNA is TGTGCCAGCAGTTACACAGGCAAGACAGTGAACACTGAAGCTTTCTTT.